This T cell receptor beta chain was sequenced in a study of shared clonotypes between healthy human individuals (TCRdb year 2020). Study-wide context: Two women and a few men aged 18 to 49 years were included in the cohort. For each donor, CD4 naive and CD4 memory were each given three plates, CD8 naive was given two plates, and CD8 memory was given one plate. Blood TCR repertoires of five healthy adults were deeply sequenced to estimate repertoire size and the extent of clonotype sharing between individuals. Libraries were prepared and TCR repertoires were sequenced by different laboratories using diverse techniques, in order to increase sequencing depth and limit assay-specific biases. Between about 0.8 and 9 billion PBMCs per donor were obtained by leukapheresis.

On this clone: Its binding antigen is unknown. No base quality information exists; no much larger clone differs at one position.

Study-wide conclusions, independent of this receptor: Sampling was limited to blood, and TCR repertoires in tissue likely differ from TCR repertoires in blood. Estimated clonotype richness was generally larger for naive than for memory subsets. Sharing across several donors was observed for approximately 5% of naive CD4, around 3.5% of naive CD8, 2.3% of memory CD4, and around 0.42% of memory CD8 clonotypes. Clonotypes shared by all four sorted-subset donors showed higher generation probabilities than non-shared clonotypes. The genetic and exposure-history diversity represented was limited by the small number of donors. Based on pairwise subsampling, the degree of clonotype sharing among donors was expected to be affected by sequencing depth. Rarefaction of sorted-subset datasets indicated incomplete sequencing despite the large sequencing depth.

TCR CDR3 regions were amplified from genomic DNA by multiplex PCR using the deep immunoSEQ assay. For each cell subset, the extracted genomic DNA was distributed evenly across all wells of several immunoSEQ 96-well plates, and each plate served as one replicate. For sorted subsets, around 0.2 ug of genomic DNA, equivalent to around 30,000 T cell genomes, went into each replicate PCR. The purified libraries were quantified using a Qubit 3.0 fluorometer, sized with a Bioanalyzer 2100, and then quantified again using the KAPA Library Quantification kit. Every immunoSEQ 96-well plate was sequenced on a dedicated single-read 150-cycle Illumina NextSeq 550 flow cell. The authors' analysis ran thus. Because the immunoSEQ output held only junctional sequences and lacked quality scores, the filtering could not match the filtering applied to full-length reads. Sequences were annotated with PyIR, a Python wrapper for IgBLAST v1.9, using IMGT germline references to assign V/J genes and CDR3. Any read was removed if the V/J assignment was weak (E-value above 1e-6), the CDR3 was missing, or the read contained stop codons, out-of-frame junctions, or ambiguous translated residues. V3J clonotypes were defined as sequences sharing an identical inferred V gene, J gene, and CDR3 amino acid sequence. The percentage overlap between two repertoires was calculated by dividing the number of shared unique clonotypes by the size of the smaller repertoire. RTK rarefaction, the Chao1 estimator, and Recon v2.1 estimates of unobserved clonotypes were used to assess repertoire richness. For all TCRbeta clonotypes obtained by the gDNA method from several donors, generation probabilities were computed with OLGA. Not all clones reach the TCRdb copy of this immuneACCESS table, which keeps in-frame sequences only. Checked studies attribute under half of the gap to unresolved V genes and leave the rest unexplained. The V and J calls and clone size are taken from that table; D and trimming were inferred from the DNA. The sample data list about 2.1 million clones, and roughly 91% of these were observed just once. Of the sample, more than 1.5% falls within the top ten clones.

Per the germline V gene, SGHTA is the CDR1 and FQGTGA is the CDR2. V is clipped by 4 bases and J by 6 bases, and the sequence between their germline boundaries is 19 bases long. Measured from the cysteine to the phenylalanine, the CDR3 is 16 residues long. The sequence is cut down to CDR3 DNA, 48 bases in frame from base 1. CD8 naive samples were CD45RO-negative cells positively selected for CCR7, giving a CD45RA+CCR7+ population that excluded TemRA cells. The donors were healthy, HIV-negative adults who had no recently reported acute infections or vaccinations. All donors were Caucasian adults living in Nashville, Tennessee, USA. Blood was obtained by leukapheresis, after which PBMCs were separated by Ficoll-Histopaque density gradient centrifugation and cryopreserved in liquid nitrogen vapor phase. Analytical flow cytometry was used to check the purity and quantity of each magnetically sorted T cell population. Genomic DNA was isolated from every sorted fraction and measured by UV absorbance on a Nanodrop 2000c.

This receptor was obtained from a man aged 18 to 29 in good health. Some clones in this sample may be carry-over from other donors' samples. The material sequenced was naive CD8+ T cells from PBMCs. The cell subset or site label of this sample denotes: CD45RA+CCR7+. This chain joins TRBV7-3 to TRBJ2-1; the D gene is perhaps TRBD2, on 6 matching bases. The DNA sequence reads TGTGCCAGCAGCTGGAGGGGAACGGGTCTAGGCAATGAGCAGTTCTTC. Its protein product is CASSWRGTGLGNEQFF.